One TCR beta chain is described in this entry. Antigen unknown. At the survey level, the v3.0 immunoSEQ assay was run. Method: immunoSEQ multiplex PCR; TCRdb's copy keeps in-frame clones and lacks some. The sample has about 14,000 clones, roughly 84% seen once. CDR1 and CDR2 from the germline V gene are LNHDA and SQIVND (reference sequence). Unmatched junction bases numbered 8, after V lost 1 base and J lost 7 bases. The CDR3 sequence is 16 residues long. This entry belongs to a study of long-term antiretroviral therapy in people with HIV. Study-level points and caveats: Information on adherence to ART, viral resistance or therapy changes was unavailable. An increase in diversity followed ART, yet levels stayed below transplant donor controls. HIV repertoire CDR3 lengths ranged less widely than those of controls. Pre-ART clonal expansion yielded clones that dominated the repertoire at all time points.

The clonotype originates from a man younger than 45 with HIV. V is TRBV19 and J is TRBJ2-5; 11 bases align to TRBD2. The sample in question was unsorted PBMCs, obtained 0.4 years after starting antiretroviral therapy. This chain's CDR3 is CASSIGGSGRARTQYF. Here the CDR3 DNA reads TGTGCCAGTAGTATAGGGGGTAGCGGGAGGGCGCGGACCCAGTACTTC.